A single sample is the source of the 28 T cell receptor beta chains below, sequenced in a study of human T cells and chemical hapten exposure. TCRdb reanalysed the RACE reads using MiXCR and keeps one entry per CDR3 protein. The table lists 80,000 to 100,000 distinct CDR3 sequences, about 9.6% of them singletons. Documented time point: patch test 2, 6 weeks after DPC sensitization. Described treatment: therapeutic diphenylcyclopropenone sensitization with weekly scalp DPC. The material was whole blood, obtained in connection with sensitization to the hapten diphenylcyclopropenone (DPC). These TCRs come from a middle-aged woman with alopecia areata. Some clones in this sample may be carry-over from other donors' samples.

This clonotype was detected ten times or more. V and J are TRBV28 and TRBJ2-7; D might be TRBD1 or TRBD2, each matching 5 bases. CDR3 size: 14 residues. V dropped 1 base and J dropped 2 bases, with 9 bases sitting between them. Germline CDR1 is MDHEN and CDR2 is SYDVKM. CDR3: CASSLFQGPYEQYF. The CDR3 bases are TGTGCCAGCAGTTTATTCCAGGGACCCTACGAGCAGTACTTC.

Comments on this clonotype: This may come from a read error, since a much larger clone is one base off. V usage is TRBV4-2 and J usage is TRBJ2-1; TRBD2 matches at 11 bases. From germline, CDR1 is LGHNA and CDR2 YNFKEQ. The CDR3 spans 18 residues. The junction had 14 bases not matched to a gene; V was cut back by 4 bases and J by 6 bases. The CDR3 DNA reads TGTGCCAGCAGCCGCGGGACTAGCGGAGGGAGGGATTGCAATGAGCAGTTCTTC. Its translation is CASSRGTSGGRDCNEQFF.

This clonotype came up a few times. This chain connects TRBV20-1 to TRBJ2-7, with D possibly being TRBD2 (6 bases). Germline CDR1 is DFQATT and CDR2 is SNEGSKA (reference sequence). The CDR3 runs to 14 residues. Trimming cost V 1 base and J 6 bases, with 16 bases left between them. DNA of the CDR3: TGCAGTGCTAGAGCCCCGACTAGTCAATTCGAGCAGTACTTC. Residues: CSARAPTSQFEQYF.

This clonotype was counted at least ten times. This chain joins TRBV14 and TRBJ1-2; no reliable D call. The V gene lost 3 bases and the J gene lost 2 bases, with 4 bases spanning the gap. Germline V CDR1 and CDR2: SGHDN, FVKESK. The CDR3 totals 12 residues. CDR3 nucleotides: TGTGCCAGCAGCCAGATGAACTATGGCTACACCTTC. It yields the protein CASSQMNYGYTF.

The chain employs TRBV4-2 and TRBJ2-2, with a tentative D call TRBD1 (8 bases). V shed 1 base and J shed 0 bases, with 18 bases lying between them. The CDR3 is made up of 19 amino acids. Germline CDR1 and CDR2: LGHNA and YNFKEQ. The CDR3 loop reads CASSQGARTGRANTGELFF. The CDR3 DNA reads TGTGCCAGCAGCCAAGGAGCCAGGACAGGGAGGGCGAACACCGGGGAGCTGTTTTTT.

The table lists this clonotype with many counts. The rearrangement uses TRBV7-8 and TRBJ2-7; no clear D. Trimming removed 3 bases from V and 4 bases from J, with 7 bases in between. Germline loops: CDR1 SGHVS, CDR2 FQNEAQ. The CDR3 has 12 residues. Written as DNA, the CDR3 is TGTGCCAGCAGCTTGAACGGGTACGAGCAGTACTTC. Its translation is CASSLNGYEQYF. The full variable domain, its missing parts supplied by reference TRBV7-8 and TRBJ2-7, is GAGVSQSPRYKVAKRGQDVALRCDPISGHVSLFWYQQALGQGPEFLTYFQNEAQLDKSGLPSDRFFAERPEGSVSTLKIQRTQQEDSAVYLCASSLNGYEQYFGPGTRLTVT.

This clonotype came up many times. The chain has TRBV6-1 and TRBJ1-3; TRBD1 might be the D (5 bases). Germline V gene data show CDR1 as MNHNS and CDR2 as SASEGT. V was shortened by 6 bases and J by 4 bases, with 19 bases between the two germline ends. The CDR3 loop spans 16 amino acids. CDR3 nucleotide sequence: TGTGCCAGCAGGCGGGACGGCGGGAACGAAGGAAACACCATATATTTT. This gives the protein CASRRDGGNEGNTIYF.

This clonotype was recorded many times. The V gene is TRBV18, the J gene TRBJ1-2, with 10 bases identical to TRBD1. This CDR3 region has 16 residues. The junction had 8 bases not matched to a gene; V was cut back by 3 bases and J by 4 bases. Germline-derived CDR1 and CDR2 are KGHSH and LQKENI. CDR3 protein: CASSPVGQGLIYGYTF. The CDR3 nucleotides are TGTGCCAGCTCACCCGTGGGACAGGGGCTTATCTATGGCTACACCTTC.

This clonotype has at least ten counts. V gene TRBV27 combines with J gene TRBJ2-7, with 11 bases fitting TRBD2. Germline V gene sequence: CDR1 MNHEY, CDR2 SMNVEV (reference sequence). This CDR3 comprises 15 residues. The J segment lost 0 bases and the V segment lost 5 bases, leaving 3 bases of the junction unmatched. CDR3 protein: CASSPTSGSSYEQYF. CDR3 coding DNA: TGTGCCAGCAGTCCCACTAGCGGGAGCTCCTACGAGCAGTACTTC.

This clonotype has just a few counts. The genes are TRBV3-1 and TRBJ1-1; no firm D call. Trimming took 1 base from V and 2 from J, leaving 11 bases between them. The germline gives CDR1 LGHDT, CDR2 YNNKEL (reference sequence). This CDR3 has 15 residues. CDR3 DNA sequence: TGTGCCAGCAGCCAAGGTGTCAGAGTAAACACTGAAGCTTTCTTT. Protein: CASSQGVRVNTEAFF.

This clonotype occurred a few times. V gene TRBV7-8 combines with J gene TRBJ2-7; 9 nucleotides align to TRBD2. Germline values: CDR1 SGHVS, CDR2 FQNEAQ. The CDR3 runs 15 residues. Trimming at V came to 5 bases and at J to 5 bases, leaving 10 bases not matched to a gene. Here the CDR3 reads CASSPLSGSNHEQYF. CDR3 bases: TGTGCCAGCAGCCCGCTTAGCGGGAGTAACCACGAGCAGTACTTC. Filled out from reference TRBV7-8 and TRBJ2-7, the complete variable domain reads GAGVSQSPRYKVAKRGQDVALRCDPISGHVSLFWYQQALGQGPEFLTYFQNEAQLDKSGLPSDRFFAERPEGSVSTLKIQRTQQEDSAVYLCASSPLSGSNHEQYFGPGTRLTVT.

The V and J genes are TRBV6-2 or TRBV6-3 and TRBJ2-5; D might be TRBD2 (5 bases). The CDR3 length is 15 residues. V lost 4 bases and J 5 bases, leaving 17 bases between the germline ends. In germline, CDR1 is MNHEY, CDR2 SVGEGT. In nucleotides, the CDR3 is TGTGCCAGCAGTTCGTTGGTCGCTAGCATCGAGACCCAGTACTTC. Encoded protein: CASSSLVASIETQYF.

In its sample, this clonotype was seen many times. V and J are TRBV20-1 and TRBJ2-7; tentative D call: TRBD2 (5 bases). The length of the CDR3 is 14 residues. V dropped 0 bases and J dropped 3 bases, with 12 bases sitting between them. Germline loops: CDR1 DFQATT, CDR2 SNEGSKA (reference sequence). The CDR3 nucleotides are TGCAGTGCTAGAGATCCCTTTCGGGACTACGAGCAGTACTTC. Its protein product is CSARDPFRDYEQYF.

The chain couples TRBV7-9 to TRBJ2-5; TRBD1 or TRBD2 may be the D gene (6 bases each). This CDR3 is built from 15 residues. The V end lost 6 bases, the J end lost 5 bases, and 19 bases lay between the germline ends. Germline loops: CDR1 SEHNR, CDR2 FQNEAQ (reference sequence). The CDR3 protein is CASSWITGSGETQYF. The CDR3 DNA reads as TGTGCCAGCAGTTGGATAACAGGGAGCGGGGAGACCCAGTACTTC.

The CDR3 DNA follows: TGCAGTGCTAGTGCGGGGTCATACAATGAGCAGTTCTTC. Protein: CSASAGSYNEQFF. The chain joins TRBV20-1 to TRBJ2-1; maybe TRBD2 (6 bases). Germline values: CDR1 DFQATT, CDR2 SNEGSKA (reference sequence). This CDR3 is built from 13 residues. Trimming left V 3 bases short and J 4 bases short, with 10 bases between.

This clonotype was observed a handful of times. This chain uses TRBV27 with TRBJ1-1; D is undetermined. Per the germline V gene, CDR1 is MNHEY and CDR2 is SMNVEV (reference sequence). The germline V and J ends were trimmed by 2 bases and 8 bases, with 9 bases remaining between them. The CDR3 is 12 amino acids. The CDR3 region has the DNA TGTGCCAGCAGTTTACCCGGCAGGGAAGCTTTCTTT. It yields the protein CASSLPGREAFF.

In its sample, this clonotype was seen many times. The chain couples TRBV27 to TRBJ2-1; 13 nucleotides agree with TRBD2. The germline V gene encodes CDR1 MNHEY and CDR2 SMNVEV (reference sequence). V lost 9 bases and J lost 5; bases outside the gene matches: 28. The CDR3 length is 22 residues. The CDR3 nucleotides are TGTGCCAGGAGGCCTGTGCAAGCCCTCGGACTAGCGGGAGCCGACATACACAATGAGCAGTTCTTC. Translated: CARRPVQALGLAGADIHNEQFF.

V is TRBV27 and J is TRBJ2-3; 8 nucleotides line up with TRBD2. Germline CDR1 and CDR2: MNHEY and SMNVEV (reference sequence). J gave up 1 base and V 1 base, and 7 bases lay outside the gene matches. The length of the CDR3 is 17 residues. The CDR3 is CASSLFHPGGGTDTQYF. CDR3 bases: TGTGCCAGCAGTTTATTTCACCCGGGAGGGGGCACAGATACGCAGTATTTT.

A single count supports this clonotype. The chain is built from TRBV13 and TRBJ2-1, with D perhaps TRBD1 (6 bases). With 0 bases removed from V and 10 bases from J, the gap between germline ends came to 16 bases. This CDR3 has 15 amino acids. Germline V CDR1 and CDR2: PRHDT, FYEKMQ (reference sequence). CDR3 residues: CASSLGDRGILEQFF. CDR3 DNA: TGTGCCAGCAGCTTAGGCGATAGGGGGATCCTGGAGCAGTTCTTC.

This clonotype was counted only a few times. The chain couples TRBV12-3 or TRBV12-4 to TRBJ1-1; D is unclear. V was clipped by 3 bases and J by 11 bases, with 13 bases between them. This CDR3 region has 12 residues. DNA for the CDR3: TGTGCCAGCAGTTTTCGGAACCTGGGGGCTTTCTTT. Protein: CASSFRNLGAFF.

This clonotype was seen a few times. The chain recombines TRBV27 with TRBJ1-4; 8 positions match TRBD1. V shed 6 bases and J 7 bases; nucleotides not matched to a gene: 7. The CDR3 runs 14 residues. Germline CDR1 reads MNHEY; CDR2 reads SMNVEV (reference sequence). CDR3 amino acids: CASSRTGFGEKLFF. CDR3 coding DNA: TGTGCCAGCAGCCGGACAGGGTTTGGTGAAAAACTGTTTTTT.

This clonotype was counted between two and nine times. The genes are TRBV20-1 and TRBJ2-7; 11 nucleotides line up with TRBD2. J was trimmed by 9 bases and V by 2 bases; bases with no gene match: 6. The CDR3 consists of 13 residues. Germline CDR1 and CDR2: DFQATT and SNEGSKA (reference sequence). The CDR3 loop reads CSARTTSGSGQYF. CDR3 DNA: TGCAGTGCTAGAACTACTAGCGGGAGCGGGCAGTACTTC.

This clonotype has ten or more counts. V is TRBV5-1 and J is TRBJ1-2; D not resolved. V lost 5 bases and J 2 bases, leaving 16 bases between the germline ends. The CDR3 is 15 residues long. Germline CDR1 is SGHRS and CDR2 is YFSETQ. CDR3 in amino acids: CASRKAGIDNYGYTF. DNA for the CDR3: TGCGCCAGCAGAAAGGCGGGGATCGACAACTATGGCTACACCTTC. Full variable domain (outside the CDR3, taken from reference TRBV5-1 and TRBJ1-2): KAGVTQTPRYLIKTRGQQVTLSCSPISGHRSVSWYQQTPGQGLQFLFEYFSETQRNKGNFPGRFSGRQFSNSRSEMNVSTLELGDSALYLCASRKAGIDNYGYTFGSGTRLTVV.

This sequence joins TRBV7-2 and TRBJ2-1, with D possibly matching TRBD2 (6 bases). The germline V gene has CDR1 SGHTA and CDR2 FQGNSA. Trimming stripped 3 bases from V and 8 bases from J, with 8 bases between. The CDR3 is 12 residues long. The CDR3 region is CASSLAGYEQFF. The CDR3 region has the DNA TGTGCCAGCAGCTTGGCGGGATATGAGCAGTTCTTC.

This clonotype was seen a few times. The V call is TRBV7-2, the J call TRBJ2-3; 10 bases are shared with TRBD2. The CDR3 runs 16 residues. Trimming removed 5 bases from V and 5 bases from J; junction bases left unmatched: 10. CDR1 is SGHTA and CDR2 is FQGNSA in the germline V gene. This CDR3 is CASSPGTSVMGDTQYF. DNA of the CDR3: TGTGCCAGCAGCCCCGGGACTAGCGTAATGGGAGATACGCAGTATTTT.

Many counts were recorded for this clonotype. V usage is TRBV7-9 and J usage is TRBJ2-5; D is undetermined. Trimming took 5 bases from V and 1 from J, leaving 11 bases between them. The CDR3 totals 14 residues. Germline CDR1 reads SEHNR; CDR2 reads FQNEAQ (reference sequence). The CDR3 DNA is TGTGCCAGCAGCCGAAAGAAGTTCCAAGAGACCCAGTACTTC. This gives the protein CASSRKKFQETQYF.

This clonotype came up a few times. The CDR3: CSARAGQPNYGYTF. In DNA form, the CDR3 reads TGCAGTGCTAGAGCCGGACAGCCTAACTATGGCTACACCTTC. J is TRBJ1-2 and V is TRBV20-1; D is possibly TRBD1 (6 bases). Germline V gene sequence: CDR1 DFQATT, CDR2 SNEGSKA (reference sequence). V dropped 1 base and J dropped 0 bases, with 9 bases sitting between them. The CDR3 loop spans 14 amino acids.

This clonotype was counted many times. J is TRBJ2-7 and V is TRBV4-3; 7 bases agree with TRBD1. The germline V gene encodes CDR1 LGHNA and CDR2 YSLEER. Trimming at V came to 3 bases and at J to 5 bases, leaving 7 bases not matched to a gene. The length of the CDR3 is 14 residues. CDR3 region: CASSQGRGLDEQYF. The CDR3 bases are TGCGCCAGCAGCCAGGGAAGGGGGCTGGACGAGCAGTACTTC.